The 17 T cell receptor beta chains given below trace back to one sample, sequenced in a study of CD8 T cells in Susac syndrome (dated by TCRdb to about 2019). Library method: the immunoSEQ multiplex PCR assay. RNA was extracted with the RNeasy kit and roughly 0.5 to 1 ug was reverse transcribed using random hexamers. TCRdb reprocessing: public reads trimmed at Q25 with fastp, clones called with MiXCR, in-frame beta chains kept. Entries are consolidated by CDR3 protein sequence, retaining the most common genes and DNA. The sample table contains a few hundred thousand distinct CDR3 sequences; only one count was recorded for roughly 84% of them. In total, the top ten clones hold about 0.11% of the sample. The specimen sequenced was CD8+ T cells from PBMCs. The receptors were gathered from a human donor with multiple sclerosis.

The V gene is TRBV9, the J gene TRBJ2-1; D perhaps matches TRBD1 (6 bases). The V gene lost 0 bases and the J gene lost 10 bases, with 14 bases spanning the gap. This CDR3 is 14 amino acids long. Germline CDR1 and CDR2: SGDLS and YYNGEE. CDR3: CASSVEDSVGEQFF. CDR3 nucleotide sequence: TGTGCCAGCAGCGTAGAGGACAGCGTAGGGGAGCAGTTCTTC.

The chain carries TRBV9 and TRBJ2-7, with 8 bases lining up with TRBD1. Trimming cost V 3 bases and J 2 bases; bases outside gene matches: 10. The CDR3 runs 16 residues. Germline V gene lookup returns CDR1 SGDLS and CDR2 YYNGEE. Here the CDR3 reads CASSDNRGQAAYEQYF. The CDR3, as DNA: TGTGCCAGCAGCGATAACCGGGGACAGGCAGCCTACGAGCAGTACTTC. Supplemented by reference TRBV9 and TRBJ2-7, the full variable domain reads DSGVTQTPKHLITATGQRVTLRCSPRSGDLSVYWYQQSLDQGLQFLIQYYNGEERAKGNILERFSAQQFPDLHSELNLSSLELGDSALYFCASSDNRGQAAYEQYFGPGTRLTVT.

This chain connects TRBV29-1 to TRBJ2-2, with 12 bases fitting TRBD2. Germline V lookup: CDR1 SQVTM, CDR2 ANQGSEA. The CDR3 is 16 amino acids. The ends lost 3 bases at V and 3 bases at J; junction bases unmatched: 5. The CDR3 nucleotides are TGCAGCGTTGACACTAGCGGGAGGTCGGACACCGGGGAGCTGTTTTTT. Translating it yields CSVDTSGRSDTGELFF.

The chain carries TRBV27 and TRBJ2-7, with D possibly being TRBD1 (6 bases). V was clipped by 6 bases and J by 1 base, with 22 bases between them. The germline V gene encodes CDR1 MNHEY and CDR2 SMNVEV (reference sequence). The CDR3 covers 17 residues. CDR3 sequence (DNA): TGTGCCAGCAGATCCAAGGCAGGGGCAATCCGATCCTACGAGCAGTACTTC. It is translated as CASRSKAGAIRSYEQYF.

In DNA, the CDR3 is TGTGCCAGCACAAAAGCGGGGCTAGCGGGAGGGTCAGATACGCAGTATTTT. Its protein is CASTKAGLAGGSDTQYF. The chain is built from TRBV21-1 and TRBJ2-3; the D segment call TRBD2 is taken from the table without a DNA check. TRBV21-1 is labeled a pseudogene. The CDR3 has 17 amino acids.

The CDR3 reads CASSSSGTAKPQHF. Written as DNA, the CDR3 is TGTGCCAGCAGCTCTTCCGGGACAGCTAAGCCCCAGCATTTT. The chain joins TRBV5-6 to TRBJ1-5, with 7 positions matching TRBD1. The CDR3 totals 14 residues. CDR1 and CDR2 (germline): SGHDT, YYEEEE. J was trimmed by 8 bases and V by 3 bases; bases with no gene match: 8.

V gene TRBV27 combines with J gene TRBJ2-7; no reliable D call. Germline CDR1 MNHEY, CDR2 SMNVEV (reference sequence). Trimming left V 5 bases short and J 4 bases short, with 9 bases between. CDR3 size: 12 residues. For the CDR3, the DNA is TGTGCCAGCAGTGCCTCTATGTACGAGCAGTACTTC. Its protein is CASSASMYEQYF.

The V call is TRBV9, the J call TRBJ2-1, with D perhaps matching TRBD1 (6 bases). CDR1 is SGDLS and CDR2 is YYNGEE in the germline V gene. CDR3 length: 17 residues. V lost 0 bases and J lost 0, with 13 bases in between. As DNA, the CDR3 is TGTGCCAGCAGCGTAGAAGGACAGTCCAGCTCCTACAATGAGCAGTTCTTC. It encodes CASSVEGQSSSYNEQFF. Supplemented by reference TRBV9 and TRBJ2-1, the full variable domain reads DSGVTQTPKHLITATGQRVTLRCSPRSGDLSVYWYQQSLDQGLQFLIQYYNGEERAKGNILERFSAQQFPDLHSELNLSSLELGDSALYFCASSVEGQSSSYNEQFFGPGTRLTVL.

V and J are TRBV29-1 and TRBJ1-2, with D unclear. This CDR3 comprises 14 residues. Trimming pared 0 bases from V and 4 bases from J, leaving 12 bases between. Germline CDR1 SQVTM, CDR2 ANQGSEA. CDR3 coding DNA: TGCAGCGTTGAAGATTACTACCCCTCCTATGGCTACACCTTC. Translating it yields CSVEDYYPSYGYTF.

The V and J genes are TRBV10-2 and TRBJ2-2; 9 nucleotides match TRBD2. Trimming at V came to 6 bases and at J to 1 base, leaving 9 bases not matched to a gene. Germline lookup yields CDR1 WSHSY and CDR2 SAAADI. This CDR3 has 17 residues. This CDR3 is CASRGTIAGVNTGELFF. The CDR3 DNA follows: TGCGCCAGCAGGGGGACTATAGCGGGAGTGAACACCGGGGAGCTGTTTTTT.

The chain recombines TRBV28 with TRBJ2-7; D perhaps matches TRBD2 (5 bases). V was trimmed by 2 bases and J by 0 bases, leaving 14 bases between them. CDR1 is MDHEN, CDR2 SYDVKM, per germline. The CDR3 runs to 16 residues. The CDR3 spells CASSLIGLALSYEQYF. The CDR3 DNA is TGTGCCAGCAGTTTAATTGGGCTAGCCCTCTCCTACGAGCAGTACTTC.

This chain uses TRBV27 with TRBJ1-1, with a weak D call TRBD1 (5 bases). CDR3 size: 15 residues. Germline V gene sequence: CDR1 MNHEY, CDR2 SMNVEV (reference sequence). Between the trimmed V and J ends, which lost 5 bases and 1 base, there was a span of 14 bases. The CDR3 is CASSAYGAANTEAFF. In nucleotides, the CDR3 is TGTGCCAGCAGTGCCTATGGGGCAGCGAACACTGAAGCTTTCTTT.

CDR3 loop: CASSPGGPGELFF. CDR3 sequence (DNA): TGTGCCAGCAGTCCCGGCGGTCCCGGGGAGCTGTTTTTT. The chain employs TRBV27 and TRBJ2-2; D gene unclear. Germline V gene lookup returns CDR1 MNHEY and CDR2 SMNVEV (reference sequence). V lost 5 bases and J 6 bases, leaving 10 bases between the germline ends. CDR3 length equals 13 residues.

In nucleotides, the CDR3 is TGTGCCAGCAGCCCGGGGGGGGTGATGAATGAGCAGTTCTTC. Translation gives CASSPGGVMNEQFF. The J gene is TRBJ2-1, the V gene TRBV9, with TRBD2 identical over 8 bases. Germline-derived CDR1 and CDR2 are SGDLS and YYNGEE. The CDR3 spans 14 residues. The trim removed 4 bases at V and 7 bases at J, leaving 7 bases unmatched.

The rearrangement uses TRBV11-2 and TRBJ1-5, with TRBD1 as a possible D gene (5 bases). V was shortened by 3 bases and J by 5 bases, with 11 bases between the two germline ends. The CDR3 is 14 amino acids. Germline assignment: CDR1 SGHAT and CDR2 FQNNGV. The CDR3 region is CASSLDGADQPQHF. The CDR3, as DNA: TGTGCCAGCAGCTTGGATGGGGCGGATCAGCCCCAGCATTTT. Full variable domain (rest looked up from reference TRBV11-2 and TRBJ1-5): EAGVAQSPRYKIIEKRQSVAFWCNPISGHATLYWYQQILGQGPKLLIQFQNNGVVDDSQLPKDRFSAERLKGVDSTLKIQPAKLEDSAVYLCASSLDGADQPQHFGDGTRLSIL.

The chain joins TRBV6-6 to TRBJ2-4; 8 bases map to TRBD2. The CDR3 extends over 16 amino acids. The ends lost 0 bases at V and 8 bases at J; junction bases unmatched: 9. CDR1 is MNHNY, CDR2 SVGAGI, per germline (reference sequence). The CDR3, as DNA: TGTGCCAGCAGTTACTCCCGTGGAGCGGGAGAGGACATTCAGTACTTC. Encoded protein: CASSYSRGAGEDIQYF.

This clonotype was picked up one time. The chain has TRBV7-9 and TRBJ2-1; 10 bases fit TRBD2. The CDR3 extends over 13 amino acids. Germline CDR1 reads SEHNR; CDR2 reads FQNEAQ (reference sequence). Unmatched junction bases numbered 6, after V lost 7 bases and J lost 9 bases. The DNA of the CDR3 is TGTGCCAGCACCGGGACTAGCGCGACTGAGCAGTTCTTC. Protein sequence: CASTGTSATEQFF.